This T cell receptor (beta chain) was found in a study of siplizumab effects on memory and regulatory T cells. Points from the study as a whole: Tregs that proliferated in siplizumab cultures did not have their suppressive function confirmed.

For this clone: Its antigen is not known.

Germline V CDR1 and CDR2: LGHNT, FRNRAP. With 3 bases removed from V and 2 bases from J, the gap between germline ends came to 8 bases. The CDR3 covers 14 residues. Measured with immunoSEQ multiplex PCR; TCRdb has only the in-frame clones, and not every one. The table lists about 100,000 clones, about 95% of them singletons. The chain joins TRBV12-5 to TRBJ2-1; D not certain. The sequence came from a human donor in good health. The sequenced sample consisted of non-Treg CD4+ T cells sorted from blood. CDR3 region: CASGLAAAYNEQFF. The CDR3 nucleotides are TGTGCTAGTGGTTTAGCCGCCGCCTACAATGAGCAGTTCTTC.